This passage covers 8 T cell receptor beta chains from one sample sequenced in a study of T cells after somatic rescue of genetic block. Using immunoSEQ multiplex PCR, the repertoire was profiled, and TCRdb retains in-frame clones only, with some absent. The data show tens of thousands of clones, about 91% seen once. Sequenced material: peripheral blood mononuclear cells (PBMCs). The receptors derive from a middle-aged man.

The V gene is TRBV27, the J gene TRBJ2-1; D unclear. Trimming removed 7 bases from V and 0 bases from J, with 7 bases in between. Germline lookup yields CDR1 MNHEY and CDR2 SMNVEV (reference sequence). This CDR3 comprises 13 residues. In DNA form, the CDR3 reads TGTGCCAGCATGGACCTCTCCTACAATGAGCAGTTCTTC. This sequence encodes CASMDLSYNEQFF.

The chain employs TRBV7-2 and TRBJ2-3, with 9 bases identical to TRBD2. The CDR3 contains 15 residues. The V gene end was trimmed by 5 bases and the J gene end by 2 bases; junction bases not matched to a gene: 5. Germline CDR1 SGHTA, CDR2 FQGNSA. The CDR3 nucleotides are TGTGCCAGCAGCCGAGCGGGGGGAATCACAGATACGCAGTATTTT. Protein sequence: CASSRAGGITDTQYF.

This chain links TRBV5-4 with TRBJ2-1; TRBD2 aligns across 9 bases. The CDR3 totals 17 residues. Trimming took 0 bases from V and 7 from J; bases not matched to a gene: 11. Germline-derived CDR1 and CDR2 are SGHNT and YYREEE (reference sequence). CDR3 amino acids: CASSLGKAGGQVNEQFF. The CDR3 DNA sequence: TGTGCCAGCAGCTTGGGAAAGGCGGGGGGGCAAGTAAATGAGCAGTTCTTC.

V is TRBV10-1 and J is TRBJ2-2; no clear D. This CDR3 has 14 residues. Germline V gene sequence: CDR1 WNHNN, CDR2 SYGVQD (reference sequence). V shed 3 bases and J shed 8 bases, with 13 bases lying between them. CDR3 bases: TGCGCCAGCAGTGACCCGGGCCCCAGGGGGGAGCTGTTTTTT. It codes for CASSDPGPRGELFF.

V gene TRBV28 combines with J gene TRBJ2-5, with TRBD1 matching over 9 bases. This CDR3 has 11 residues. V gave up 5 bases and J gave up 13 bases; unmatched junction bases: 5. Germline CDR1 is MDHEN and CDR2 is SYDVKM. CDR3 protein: CASSTRDRAYF. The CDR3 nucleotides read TGTGCCAGCAGTACTCGGGACAGGGCGTACTTC.

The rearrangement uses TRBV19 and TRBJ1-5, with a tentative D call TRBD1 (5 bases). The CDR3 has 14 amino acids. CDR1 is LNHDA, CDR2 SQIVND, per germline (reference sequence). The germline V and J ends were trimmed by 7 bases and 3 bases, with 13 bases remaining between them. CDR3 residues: CASMGLTDNQPQHF. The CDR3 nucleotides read TGTGCCAGTATGGGACTCACCGACAATCAGCCCCAGCATTTT.

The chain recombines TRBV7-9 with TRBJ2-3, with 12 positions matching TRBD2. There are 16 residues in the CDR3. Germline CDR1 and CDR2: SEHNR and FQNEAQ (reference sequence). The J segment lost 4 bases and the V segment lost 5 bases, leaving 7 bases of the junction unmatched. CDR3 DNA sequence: TGTGCCAGCAGCGACCGGACTAGCGGGATTGCAGATACGCAGTATTTT. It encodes CASSDRTSGIADTQYF.

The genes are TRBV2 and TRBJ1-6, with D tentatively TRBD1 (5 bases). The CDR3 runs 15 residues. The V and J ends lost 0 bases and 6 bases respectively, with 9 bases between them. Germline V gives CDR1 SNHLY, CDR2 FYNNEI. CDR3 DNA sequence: TGTGCCAGCAGTGAAGCGCGGACATTTAATTCACCCCTCCACTTT. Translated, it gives CASSEARTFNSPLHF.